These T cell receptor beta chains were read from a single sample in a study of T-cell reconstitution after alpha-beta-depleted transplantation in children. One entry per CDR3 protein results from TCRdb running MiXCR on the PCR reads. The table lists tens of thousands of distinct CDR3 sequences, approximately 9.2% of them singletons. The sequenced sample was PBMCs, mostly from graft donor cells, obtained 60 days after TCRalphabeta/CD19-depleted stem cell transplant. The receptors derive from a male patient aged 2-15 years who had a stem cell transplant for chronic granulomatous disease, so the T cells may come from the graft donor. The CDR3 runs from the conserved cysteine through the conserved F or W. Each record gives: D gene, J gene, V gene, clone size, CDR3 protein, CDR3 DNA. The D gene is left open where the match is weak. Clone size appears in some rows only: once, few, many, or a class for an expanded clone.

D gene: NA; J gene: TRBJ2-2; V gene: TRBV6-4; clone size: many; CDR3 protein: CASSDQRDTGELFF; CDR3 DNA: TGTGCCAGCAGTGACCAGAGGGACACCGGGGAGCTGTTTTTT
D gene: NA; J gene: TRBJ1-1; V gene: TRBV27; clone size: few; CDR3 protein: CASILRGSGRAFF; CDR3 DNA: TGTGCCAGCATCCTTCGGGGCTCGGGTAGGGCTTTCTTT
D gene: TRBD2; J gene: TRBJ2-5; V gene: TRBV14; clone size: many; CDR3 protein: CASSHLKGGPYRETQYF; CDR3 DNA: TGTGCCAGCAGCCATCTAAAGGGAGGGCCATACCGAGAGACCCAGTACTTC
D gene: TRBD2; J gene: TRBJ2-1; V gene: TRBV7-3; clone size: many; CDR3 protein: CASSPLAGISNEQFF; CDR3 DNA: TGTGCCAGCAGCCCCCTAGCGGGGATAAGTAATGAGCAGTTCTTC
D gene: NA; J gene: TRBJ1-1; V gene: TRBV29-1; clone size: few; CDR3 protein: CSAEKGPGAFF; CDR3 DNA: TGCAGCGCCGAGAAAGGGCCGGGGGCTTTCTTT
D gene: TRBD1; J gene: TRBJ1-3; V gene: TRBV7-3; clone size: many; CDR3 protein: CASSPDRADSGNTIYF; CDR3 DNA: TGTGCCAGCAGCCCCGACAGGGCCGACTCTGGAAACACCATATATTTT
D gene: NA; J gene: TRBJ2-5; V gene: TRBV28; clone size: NA; CDR3 protein: CASIDGGGFWDQETQYF; CDR3 DNA: TGTGCCAGCATCGACGGGGGCGGATTTTGGGACCAAGAGACCCAGTACTTC
D gene: NA; J gene: TRBJ1-1; V gene: TRBV12-5; clone size: many; CDR3 protein: CASGPGNTEAFF; CDR3 DNA: TGTGCTAGTGGTCCTGGCAACACTGAAGCTTTCTTT
D gene: TRBD2; J gene: TRBJ2-7; V gene: TRBV18; clone size: many; CDR3 protein: CASSPQTSGGIYEQYF; CDR3 DNA: TGTGCCAGCTCACCTCAGACTAGCGGGGGAATCTACGAGCAGTACTTC
D gene: TRBD1; J gene: TRBJ1-5; V gene: TRBV6-1; clone size: many; CDR3 protein: CASRDRGNQPQHF; CDR3 DNA: TGTGCCAGCAGAGACAGGGGAAATCAGCCCCAGCATTTT
D gene: NA; J gene: TRBJ2-7; V gene: TRBV13; clone size: few; CDR3 protein: CASSLERQGISYEQYF; CDR3 DNA: TGTGCCAGCAGCTTAGAACGGCAGGGAATTTCCTACGAGCAGTACTTC
D gene: NA; J gene: TRBJ2-1; V gene: TRBV3-1; clone size: many; CDR3 protein: CASSVHVDRDNEQFF; CDR3 DNA: TGTGCCAGCAGCGTCCATGTGGACCGGGACAATGAGCAGTTCTTC
D gene: NA; J gene: TRBJ2-5; V gene: TRBV27; clone size: many; CDR3 protein: CASSFGNRVQETQYF; CDR3 DNA: TGTGCCAGCAGTTTTGGTAACAGGGTGCAAGAGACCCAGTACTTC
D gene: NA; J gene: TRBJ1-5; V gene: TRBV5-5; clone size: NA; CDR3 protein: CASSGGAGSQHF; CDR3 DNA: TGTGCCAGCAGCGGAGGTGCTGGGTCCCAGCATTTT
D gene: TRBD1; J gene: TRBJ1-1; V gene: TRBV18; clone size: few; CDR3 protein: CASTRDRGRGEAFF; CDR3 DNA: TGTGCCAGCACGCGGGACAGGGGGAGAGGTGAAGCTTTCTTT
D gene: TRBD1; J gene: TRBJ2-3; V gene: TRBV11-2; clone size: many; CDR3 protein: CASSLEGQADTQYF; CDR3 DNA: TGTGCCAGCAGCCTAGAGGGACAGGCAGATACGCAGTATTTT
D gene: NA; J gene: TRBJ2-2; V gene: TRBV30; clone size: NA; CDR3 protein: CAWSAGSGELFF; CDR3 DNA: TGTGCCTGGTCCGCGGGCTCAGGGGAGCTGTTTTTT
D gene: TRBD1; J gene: TRBJ1-5; V gene: TRBV10-3; clone size: many; CDR3 protein: CAISGGQLNQPQHF; CDR3 DNA: TGTGCCATCAGTGGGGGACAGCTTAATCAGCCCCAGCATTTT
D gene: NA; J gene: TRBJ2-7; V gene: TRBV6-2/TRBV6-3; clone size: few; CDR3 protein: CASSRTGDIAYEQYF; CDR3 DNA: TGTGCCAGCAGTCGAACGGGGGACATCGCCTACGAGCAGTACTTC
D gene: TRBD1; J gene: TRBJ1-2; V gene: TRBV5-1; clone size: many; CDR3 protein: CASRFPGGDYGYTF; CDR3 DNA: TGCGCCAGCAGGTTTCCAGGGGGCGACTATGGCTACACCTTC
D gene: NA; J gene: TRBJ1-1; V gene: TRBV25-1; clone size: many; CDR3 protein: CASSGRQRTMNTEAFF; CDR3 DNA: TGTGCCAGCAGTGGAAGACAGAGAACAATGAACACTGAAGCTTTCTTT
D gene: TRBD1; J gene: TRBJ1-6; V gene: TRBV18; clone size: NA; CDR3 protein: CASSPGQANSPLHF; CDR3 DNA: TGTGCCAGCTCACCTGGACAGGCAAATTCACCCCTCCACTTT
D gene: TRBD2; J gene: TRBJ2-7; V gene: TRBV27; clone size: many; CDR3 protein: CASSLGGSYEQYF; CDR3 DNA: TGTGCCAGCAGTTTGGGGGGGTCCTACGAGCAGTACTTC
D gene: NA; J gene: TRBJ2-2; V gene: TRBV5-1; clone size: many; CDR3 protein: CASSPDVRGGTGELFF; CDR3 DNA: TGCGCCAGCAGCCCAGACGTACGAGGCGGTACCGGGGAGCTGTTTTTT
D gene: NA; J gene: TRBJ1-1; V gene: TRBV6-5; clone size: many; CDR3 protein: CASSYSWGGTEAFF; CDR3 DNA: TGTGCCAGCAGTTACTCCTGGGGGGGCACTGAAGCTTTCTTT
D gene: TRBD1; J gene: TRBJ2-1; V gene: TRBV9; clone size: many; CDR3 protein: CASSVGIRGQGNEQFF; CDR3 DNA: TGTGCCAGCAGCGTAGGTATCAGGGGGCAGGGCAATGAGCAGTTCTTC
D gene: TRBD1; J gene: TRBJ1-1; V gene: TRBV12-3/TRBV12-4; clone size: medium-sized; CDR3 protein: CASNEDRVRDTEAFF; CDR3 DNA: TGTGCCAGCAACGAGGACAGGGTTCGCGACACTGAAGCTTTCTTT
D gene: NA; J gene: TRBJ2-3; V gene: TRBV30; clone size: NA; CDR3 protein: CAWSGWGGVADTQYF; CDR3 DNA: TGTGCCTGGAGTGGATGGGGTGGAGTCGCAGATACGCAGTATTTT
D gene: NA; J gene: TRBJ2-3; V gene: TRBV20-1; clone size: many; CDR3 protein: CSAPLADTQYF; CDR3 DNA: TGCAGTGCTCCCCTAGCGGATACGCAGTATTTT
D gene: TRBD1; J gene: TRBJ1-2; V gene: TRBV7-6; clone size: many; CDR3 protein: CASSTLTGADGYTF; CDR3 DNA: TGTGCCAGCAGCACGCTTACAGGGGCGGATGGCTACACCTTC
D gene: NA; J gene: TRBJ1-2; V gene: TRBV6-1; clone size: NA; CDR3 protein: CASSVRTGPYNYGYTF; CDR3 DNA: TGTGCCAGCAGTGTACGGACCGGGCCGTATAACTATGGCTACACCTTC
D gene: TRBD1; J gene: TRBJ1-2; V gene: TRBV7-2; clone size: many; CDR3 protein: CASSLRQGAGGYTF; CDR3 DNA: TGTGCCAGCAGCTTAAGGCAGGGGGCAGGTGGCTACACCTTC
D gene: NA; J gene: TRBJ1-3; V gene: TRBV29-1; clone size: NA; CDR3 protein: CSVSSPVLGNTIYF; CDR3 DNA: TGCAGCGTTTCCTCTCCAGTACTAGGAAACACCATATATTTT
D gene: NA; J gene: TRBJ2-1; V gene: TRBV20-1; clone size: many; CDR3 protein: CSASHESSYNEQFF; CDR3 DNA: TGCAGTGCTAGTCACGAGAGCTCCTACAATGAGCAGTTCTTC
D gene: NA; J gene: TRBJ2-2; V gene: TRBV19; clone size: many; CDR3 protein: CASSMGQANTGELFF; CDR3 DNA: TGTGCCAGTAGTATGGGGCAGGCGAACACCGGGGAGCTGTTTTTT
D gene: NA; J gene: TRBJ2-1; V gene: TRBV18; clone size: many; CDR3 protein: CASSPGLLNSNEQFF; CDR3 DNA: TGTGCCAGCTCACCAGGGCTACTCAATTCCAATGAGCAGTTCTTC
D gene: TRBD2; J gene: TRBJ2-7; V gene: TRBV15; clone size: NA; CDR3 protein: CATSRELLAGVFEQYF; CDR3 DNA: TGTGCCACCAGCAGAGAGTTGCTAGCGGGAGTGTTCGAGCAGTACTTC
D gene: NA; J gene: TRBJ2-1; V gene: TRBV2; clone size: many; CDR3 protein: CASSEASSGEQFF; CDR3 DNA: TGTGCCAGCAGTGAAGCTAGTAGCGGTGAGCAGTTCTTC
D gene: NA; J gene: TRBJ1-1; V gene: TRBV12-3/TRBV12-4; clone size: NA; CDR3 protein: CASSFMARRAEAFF; CDR3 DNA: TGTGCCAGCAGTTTCATGGCCCGGAGGGCTGAAGCTTTCTTT
D gene: TRBD1; J gene: TRBJ1-5; V gene: TRBV5-6; clone size: many; CDR3 protein: CASSTWTGASLGPQHF; CDR3 DNA: TGTGCCAGCAGCACCTGGACAGGGGCCTCTCTGGGGCCCCAGCATTTT
D gene: TRBD1; J gene: TRBJ1-2; V gene: TRBV3-1; clone size: NA; CDR3 protein: CASSRPSGQGYLKYGYTF; CDR3 DNA: TGTGCCAGCAGCCGCCCGTCAGGACAGGGATACTTGAAATATGGCTACACCTTC
D gene: TRBD2; J gene: TRBJ2-1; V gene: TRBV5-1; clone size: many; CDR3 protein: CASSSGLAMVHEQFF; CDR3 DNA: TGCGCCAGCAGCTCCGGACTAGCTATGGTCCATGAGCAGTTCTTC
D gene: TRBD2; J gene: TRBJ2-3; V gene: TRBV15; clone size: many; CDR3 protein: CATSRDRAGALLTDTQYF; CDR3 DNA: TGTGCCACCAGCAGAGATCGTGCGGGAGCCTTACTCACAGATACGCAGTATTTT
D gene: NA; J gene: TRBJ2-3; V gene: TRBV5-4; clone size: NA; CDR3 protein: CASSRQWTDTQYF; CDR3 DNA: TGTGCCAGCAGCCGCCAGTGGACAGATACGCAGTATTTT
D gene: TRBD1; J gene: TRBJ1-1; V gene: TRBV5-1; clone size: medium-sized; CDR3 protein: CASSLGSQGVQAFF; CDR3 DNA: TGCGCCAGCAGCTTGGGATCACAGGGGGTCCAAGCTTTCTTT
D gene: NA; J gene: TRBJ1-6; V gene: TRBV5-4; clone size: many; CDR3 protein: CASSLRFDNSPLHF; CDR3 DNA: TGTGCCAGCAGCCTGCGGTTCGATAATTCACCCCTCCACTTT
D gene: NA; J gene: TRBJ1-1; V gene: TRBV12-3/TRBV12-4; clone size: many; CDR3 protein: CASTGGNTEAFF; CDR3 DNA: TGTGCCAGCACGGGAGGAAACACTGAAGCTTTCTTT
D gene: NA; J gene: TRBJ2-7; V gene: TRBV10-3; clone size: many; CDR3 protein: CAIGAVAYEQYF; CDR3 DNA: TGTGCCATCGGGGCAGTGGCCTACGAGCAGTACTTC
D gene: TRBD1; J gene: TRBJ1-4; V gene: TRBV2; clone size: many; CDR3 protein: CASRWTGRGEKLFF; CDR3 DNA: TGTGCCAGCAGATGGACAGGGAGGGGTGAAAAACTGTTTTTT
D gene: TRBD1; J gene: TRBJ2-7; V gene: TRBV7-9; clone size: many; CDR3 protein: CASSFSGQGIYEQYF; CDR3 DNA: TGTGCCAGCAGCTTCTCAGGACAGGGGATCTACGAGCAGTACTTC
D gene: TRBD2; J gene: TRBJ2-3; V gene: TRBV4-1; clone size: many; CDR3 protein: CASGLGLASTDTQYF; CDR3 DNA: TGCGCCAGCGGACTGGGACTAGCTAGCACAGATACGCAGTATTTT
D gene: NA; J gene: TRBJ2-3; V gene: TRBV5-1; clone size: few; CDR3 protein: CASSLVPDVADTQYF; CDR3 DNA: TGCGCCAGCAGCTTGGTGCCTGACGTCGCAGATACGCAGTATTTT
D gene: NA; J gene: TRBJ2-7; V gene: TRBV19; clone size: few; CDR3 protein: CASSSLGISYEQYF; CDR3 DNA: TGTGCCAGTAGTTCCCTGGGGATCTCCTACGAGCAGTACTTC
D gene: NA; J gene: TRBJ2-7; V gene: TRBV11-2; clone size: many; CDR3 protein: CASSPIPGQYGLAGYEQYF; CDR3 DNA: TGTGCCAGCAGCCCCATTCCGGGACAGTATGGGCTAGCGGGCTACGAGCAGTACTTC
D gene: NA; J gene: TRBJ2-7; V gene: TRBV20-1; clone size: many; CDR3 protein: CSARDQSYEQYF; CDR3 DNA: TGCAGTGCTAGAGATCAGTCCTACGAGCAGTACTTC
D gene: NA; J gene: TRBJ1-1; V gene: TRBV20-1; clone size: many; CDR3 protein: CSARLVGEWTEAFF; CDR3 DNA: TGCAGTGCTAGATTGGTAGGGGAATGGACTGAAGCTTTCTTT
D gene: NA; J gene: TRBJ1-2; V gene: TRBV19; clone size: NA; CDR3 protein: CATNFIGRSNYGYTF; CDR3 DNA: TGTGCCACCAACTTCATCGGCAGGTCTAACTATGGCTACACCTTC
D gene: NA; J gene: TRBJ2-3; V gene: TRBV4-3; clone size: NA; CDR3 protein: CASSQERAGTQYF; CDR3 DNA: TGCGCCAGCAGCCAAGAGCGGGCTGGTACGCAGTATTTT
D gene: NA; J gene: TRBJ2-7; V gene: TRBV20-1; clone size: many; CDR3 protein: CSAGTSYYEQYF; CDR3 DNA: TGCAGTGCTGGGACTTCGTACTACGAGCAGTACTTC